This T cell receptor beta chain was captured by sequencing in a study of T cells in women clearing cervical HPV infection. Study-wide context: For cases, blood was sampled a median about 140 days after lesion detection, interquartile range roughly 85 to 200 days. Study-wide results and caveats: A classifier using richness and V gene abundances reached an AUC of roughly 0.8.

Note on this clone: The target antigen is unknown. The sequenced fragment ends 3 residues before the CDR3 boundary, so the rest is inferred from the germline J gene.

All donors had a single incident cervical HPV16 infection, not prevalent. Sequenced by immunoSEQ multiplex PCR; TCRdb stores in-frame clones only, minus some. The data show some 31,000 clones, and the top ten clones hold roughly 2.8%. Germline-derived CDR1 and CDR2 are SNHLY and FYNNEI. CDR3 length equals 15 residues. Trimming took 1 base from V and 2 from J, leaving 10 bases between them. The TCR comes from a woman between 18 and 75 years old with a cervical HPV16 infection that either progressed to CIN3+ or cleared (not recorded which). The source material was blood buffy coat. The chain carries TRBV2 and TRBJ2-3, with D possibly matching TRBD1 (5 bases). The CDR3 here is CASSEEAGSTDTQYF. The sequenced part of the CDR3 DNA is TGTGCCAGCAGTGAAGAGGCAGGGTCCACAGATACG.